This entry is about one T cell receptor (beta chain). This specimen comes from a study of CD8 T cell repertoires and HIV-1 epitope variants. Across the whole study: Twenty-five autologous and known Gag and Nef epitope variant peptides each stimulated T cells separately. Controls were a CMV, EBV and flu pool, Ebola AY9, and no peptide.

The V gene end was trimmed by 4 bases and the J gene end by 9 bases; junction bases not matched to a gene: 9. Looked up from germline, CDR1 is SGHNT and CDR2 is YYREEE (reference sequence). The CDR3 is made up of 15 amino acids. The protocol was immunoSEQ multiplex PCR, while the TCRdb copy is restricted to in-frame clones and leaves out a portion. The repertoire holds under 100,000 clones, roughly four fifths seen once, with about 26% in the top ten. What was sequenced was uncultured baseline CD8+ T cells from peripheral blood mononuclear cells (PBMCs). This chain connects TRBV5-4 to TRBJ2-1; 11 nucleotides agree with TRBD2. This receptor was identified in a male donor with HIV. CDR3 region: CASSVAGGPVREQFF. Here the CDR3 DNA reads TGTGCCAGCAGCGTAGCGGGGGGGCCGGTCCGTGAGCAGTTCTTC. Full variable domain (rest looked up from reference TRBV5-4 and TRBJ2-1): ETGVTQSPTHLIKTRGQQVTLRCSSQSGHNTVSWYQQALGQGPQFIFQYYREEENGRGNFPPRFSGLQFPNYSSELNVNALELDDSALYLCASSVAGGPVREQFFGPGTRLTVL.